A selection of T cell receptor beta chains follows, all from one sample in a study of graft-versus-host responses after intestinal transplantation. Here immunoSEQ multiplex PCR was the method, and the copy in TCRdb shows in-frame clones only, minus some. The table records 9,900 or so clones, approximately 86% of them present only once. Sample: ileum tissue, taken around 760 days after intestinal transplantation. Receptor source: a human patient who received an intestinal transplant, so some T cells may come from the graft donor. Each CDR3 is given with its conserved first and last residue. Each record gives: V gene, J gene, D gene, clone size, CDR3 DNA, CDR3 protein. A D gene is named only where the DNA matches it firmly. Clone size is stated in some rows and not others, as once, few, many or a class when expanded.

v_gene: TRBV7-9; j_gene: TRBJ2-7; d_gene: TRBD1; abundance: NA; CDR3nt: TGTGCCAGCAGCTCCGGGACAGGGTCGTCCTACGAGCAGTACTTC; CDR3aa: CASSSGTGSSYEQYF
v_gene: TRBV6-6; j_gene: TRBJ1-6; d_gene: TRBD1; abundance: NA; CDR3nt: TGTGCCAGCAGCGGACAGGGCGGATACTCACCCCTCCACTTT; CDR3aa: CASSGQGGYSPLHF
v_gene: TRBV28; j_gene: TRBJ2-7; d_gene: NA; abundance: NA; CDR3nt: TGTGCCAGCGCCCTGGACTTCCAGACCTACGAGCAGTACTTC; CDR3aa: CASALDFQTYEQYF
v_gene: TRBV10-3; j_gene: TRBJ2-2; d_gene: TRBD2; abundance: NA; CDR3nt: TGTGCCATCAGTGAGTCATTGAGCGGGGGGACCGGGGAGCTGTTTTTT; CDR3aa: CAISESLSGGTGELFF
v_gene: TRBV14; j_gene: TRBJ2-5; d_gene: NA; abundance: NA; CDR3nt: TGTGCCAGCAGCCAAGGCGTACGGTGGGGGGAGACCCAGTACTTC; CDR3aa: CASSQGVRWGETQYF
v_gene: TRBV6-5; j_gene: TRBJ1-1; d_gene: NA; abundance: few; CDR3nt: TGTGCCAGCAGTTACGGGCAGGGTGGAACTGAAGCTTTCTTT; CDR3aa: CASSYGQGGTEAFF
v_gene: TRBV19; j_gene: TRBJ2-1; d_gene: NA; abundance: NA; CDR3nt: TGTGCCAGTAGTATCGTACCTAGTTCCTACAATGAGCAGTTCTTC; CDR3aa: CASSIVPSSYNEQFF
v_gene: TRBV10-1; j_gene: TRBJ2-7; d_gene: NA; abundance: few; CDR3nt: TGCGCCAGCAGTGAGCTGGAACACTCCTACGAGCAGTACTTC; CDR3aa: CASSELEHSYEQYF
v_gene: TRBV10-3; j_gene: TRBJ2-7; d_gene: NA; abundance: NA; CDR3nt: TGTGCCATCAGTGAGCCTGACAGGGCGGCGGGGGAGCAGTACTTC; CDR3aa: CAISEPDRAAGEQYF
v_gene: TRBV5-8; j_gene: TRBJ2-7; d_gene: TRBD2; abundance: once; CDR3nt: TGTGCCAGCAGTTTAGCGGGAGGGGCCTACGAGCAGTACTTC; CDR3aa: CASSLAGGAYEQYF
v_gene: TRBV18; j_gene: TRBJ1-2; d_gene: NA; abundance: NA; CDR3nt: TGTGCCAGCTCACCACGGGAAGGGACTAACTATGGCTACACCTTC; CDR3aa: CASSPREGTNYGYTF
v_gene: TRBV6-5; j_gene: TRBJ2-1; d_gene: TRBD2; abundance: NA; CDR3nt: TGTGCCAGCAGTTATGGGAGGGGATACAATGAGCAGTTCTTC; CDR3aa: CASSYGRGYNEQFF
v_gene: TRBV5-1; j_gene: TRBJ2-3; d_gene: TRBD1; abundance: NA; CDR3nt: TGCGCCAGCAGCTTGAGTCGGACAGGGCACACAGATACGCAGTATTTT; CDR3aa: CASSLSRTGHTDTQYF